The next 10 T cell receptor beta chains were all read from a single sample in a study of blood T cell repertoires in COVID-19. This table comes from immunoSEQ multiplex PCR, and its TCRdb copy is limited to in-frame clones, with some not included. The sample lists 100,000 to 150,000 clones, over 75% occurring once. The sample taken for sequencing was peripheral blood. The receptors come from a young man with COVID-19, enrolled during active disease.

CDR3 sequence: CAWSIRSEQYF. As DNA, the CDR3 is TGTGCCTGGAGTATCCGGTCCGAGCAGTACTTC. This chain links TRBV30 with TRBJ2-7; no reliable D call. This CDR3 comprises 11 residues. Trimming took 2 bases from V and 6 from J, leaving 8 bases between them. Germline CDR1 is GTSNPN and CDR2 is SVGIG (reference sequence).

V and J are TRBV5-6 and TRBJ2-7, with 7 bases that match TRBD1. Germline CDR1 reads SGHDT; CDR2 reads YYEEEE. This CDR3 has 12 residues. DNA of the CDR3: TGTATTTCCCCGGGACAGCACTACGAGCAGTACTTC. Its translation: CISPGQHYEQYF.

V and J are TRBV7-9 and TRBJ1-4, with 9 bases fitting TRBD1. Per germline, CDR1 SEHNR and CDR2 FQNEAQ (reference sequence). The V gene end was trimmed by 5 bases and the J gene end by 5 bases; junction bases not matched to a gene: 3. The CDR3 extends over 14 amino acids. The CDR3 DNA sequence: TGTGCCAGCAGCAGGACAGGGGAGAATGAAAAACTGTTTTTT. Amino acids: CASSRTGENEKLFF.

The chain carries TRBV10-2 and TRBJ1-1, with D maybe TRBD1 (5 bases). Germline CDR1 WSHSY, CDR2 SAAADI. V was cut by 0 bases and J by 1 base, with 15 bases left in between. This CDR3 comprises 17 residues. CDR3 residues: CASSESIGKGWNTEAFF. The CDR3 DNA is TGCGCCAGCAGTGAGTCTATCGGAAAGGGGTGGAACACTGAAGCTTTCTTT.

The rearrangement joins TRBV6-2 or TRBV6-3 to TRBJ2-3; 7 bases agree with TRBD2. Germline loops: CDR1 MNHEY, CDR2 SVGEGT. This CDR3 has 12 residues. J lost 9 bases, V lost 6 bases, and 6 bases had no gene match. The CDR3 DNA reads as TGTGCCAGCAGCCCCGGGACTACAACGCAGTATTTT. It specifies CASSPGTTTQYF.

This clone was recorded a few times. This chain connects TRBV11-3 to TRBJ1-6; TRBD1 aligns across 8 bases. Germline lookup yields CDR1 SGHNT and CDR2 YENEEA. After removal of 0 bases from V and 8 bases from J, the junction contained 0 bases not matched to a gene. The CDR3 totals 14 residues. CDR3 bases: TGTGCCAGCAGCTTAGAACAGGGGGATTCACCCCTCCACTTT. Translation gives CASSLEQGDSPLHF.

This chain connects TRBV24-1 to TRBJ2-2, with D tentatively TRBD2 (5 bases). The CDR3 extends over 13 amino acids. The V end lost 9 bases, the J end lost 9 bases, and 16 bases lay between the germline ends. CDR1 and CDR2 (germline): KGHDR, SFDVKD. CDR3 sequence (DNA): TGTGCCACCGGGGAGTTCCGTTCCCGGGAGCTGTTTTTT. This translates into CATGEFRSRELFF.

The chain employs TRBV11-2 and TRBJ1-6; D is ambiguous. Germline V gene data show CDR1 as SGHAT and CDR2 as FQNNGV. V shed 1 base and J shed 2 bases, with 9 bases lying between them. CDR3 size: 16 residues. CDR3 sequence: CASSLGGVTYNSPLHF. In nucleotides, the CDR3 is TGTGCCAGCAGCTTAGGCGGGGTTACCTATAATTCACCCCTCCACTTT.

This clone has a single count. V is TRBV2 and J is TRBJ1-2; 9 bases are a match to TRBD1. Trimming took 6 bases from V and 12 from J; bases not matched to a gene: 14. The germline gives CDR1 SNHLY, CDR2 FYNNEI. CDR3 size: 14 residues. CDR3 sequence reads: CASRGTGKGWSNTF. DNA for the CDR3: TGTGCCAGCAGAGGGACAGGGAAAGGATGGTCGAACACCTTC.

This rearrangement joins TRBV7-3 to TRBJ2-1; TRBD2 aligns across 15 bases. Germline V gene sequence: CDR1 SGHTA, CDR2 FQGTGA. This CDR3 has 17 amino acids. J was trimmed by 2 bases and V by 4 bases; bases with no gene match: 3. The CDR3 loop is CASSSGLAGGPYNEQFF. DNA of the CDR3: TGTGCCAGCAGCTCGGGACTAGCGGGAGGCCCCTACAATGAGCAGTTCTTC.